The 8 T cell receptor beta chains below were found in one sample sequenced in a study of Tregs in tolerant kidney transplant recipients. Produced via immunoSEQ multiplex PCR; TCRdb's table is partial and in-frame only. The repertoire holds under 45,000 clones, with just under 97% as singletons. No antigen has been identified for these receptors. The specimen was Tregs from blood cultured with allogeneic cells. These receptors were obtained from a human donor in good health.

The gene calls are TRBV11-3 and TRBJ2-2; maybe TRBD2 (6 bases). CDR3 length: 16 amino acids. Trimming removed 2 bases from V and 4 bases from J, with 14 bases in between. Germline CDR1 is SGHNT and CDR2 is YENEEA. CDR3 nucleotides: TGTGCCAGCAGCTTACGGGGGAGTGAGGGCACCGGGGAGCTGTTTTTT. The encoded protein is CASSLRGSEGTGELFF.

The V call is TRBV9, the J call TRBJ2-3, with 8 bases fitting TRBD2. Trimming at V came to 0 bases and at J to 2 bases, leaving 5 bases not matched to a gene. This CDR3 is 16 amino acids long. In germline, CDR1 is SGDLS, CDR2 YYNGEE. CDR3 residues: CASSVVGSGATDTQYF. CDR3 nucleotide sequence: TGTGCCAGCAGCGTAGTCGGTAGCGGGGCCACAGATACGCAGTATTTT.

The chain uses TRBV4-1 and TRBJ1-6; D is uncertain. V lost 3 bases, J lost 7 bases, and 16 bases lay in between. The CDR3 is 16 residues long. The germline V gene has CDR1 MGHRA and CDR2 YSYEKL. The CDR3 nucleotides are TGCGCCAGCAGCCACTCCTCGGGCGGAAGGAATTCACCCCTCCACTTT. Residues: CASSHSSGGRNSPLHF.

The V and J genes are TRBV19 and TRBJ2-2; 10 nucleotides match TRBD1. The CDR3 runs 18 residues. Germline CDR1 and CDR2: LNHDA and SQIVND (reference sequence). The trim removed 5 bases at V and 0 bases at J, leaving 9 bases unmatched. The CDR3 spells CASSEGQGKRANTGELFF. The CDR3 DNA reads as TGTGCCAGTAGTGAGGGACAGGGGAAGCGCGCGAACACCGGGGAGCTGTTTTTT.

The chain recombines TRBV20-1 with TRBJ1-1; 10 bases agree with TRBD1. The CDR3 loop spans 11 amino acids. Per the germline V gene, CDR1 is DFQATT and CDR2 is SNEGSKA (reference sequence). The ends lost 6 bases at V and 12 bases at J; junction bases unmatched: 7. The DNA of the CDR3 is TGCAGTGCCGGGACAGGGGTAAGGACTTTCTTT. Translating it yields CSAGTGVRTFF.

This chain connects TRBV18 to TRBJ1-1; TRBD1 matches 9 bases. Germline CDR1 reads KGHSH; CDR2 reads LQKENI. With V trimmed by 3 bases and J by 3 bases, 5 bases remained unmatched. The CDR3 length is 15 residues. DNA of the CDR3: TGTGCCAGCTCACCCTGGACAGGGGCGGACACTGAAGCTTTCTTT. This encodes CASSPWTGADTEAFF.

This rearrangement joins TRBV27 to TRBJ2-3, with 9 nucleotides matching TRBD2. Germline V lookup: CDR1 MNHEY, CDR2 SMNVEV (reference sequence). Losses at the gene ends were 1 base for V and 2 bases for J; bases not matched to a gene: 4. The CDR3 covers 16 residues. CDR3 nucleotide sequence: TGTGCCAGCAGTTTATGGAGCGGGGGGATCACAGATACGCAGTATTTT. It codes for CASSLWSGGITDTQYF.

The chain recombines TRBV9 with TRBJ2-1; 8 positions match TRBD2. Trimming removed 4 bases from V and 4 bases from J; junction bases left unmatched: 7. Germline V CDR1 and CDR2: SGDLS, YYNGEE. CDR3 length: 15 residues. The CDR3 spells CASSLRGGLYNEQFF. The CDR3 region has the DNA TGTGCCAGCAGCCTCCGGGGGGGGCTATACAATGAGCAGTTCTTC.